The present T cell receptor (beta chain) was sequenced within a study of technical replicates of blood from several donors (TCRdb year 2017). The library was generated by the immunoSEQ multiplex PCR assay. TCRdb took over this immuneACCESS table, retaining in-frame rearrangements with V and J assigned. Such tables are incomplete; in checked studies, under half of the missing clones stem from an unresolved V gene, and the remainder is unexplained. This sample comprises 80,000 or so clones, about 94% of them detected only once. The ten largest make up more than 0.35% of the sample. A note on this clone: Which antigen it targets is not known. The sample holds no much larger clone one base away, and base qualities are not on file.

V drops 0 bases and J drops 0 bases, leaving 18 bases in between. From a lookup of the germline V gene, CDR1 and CDR2 are SGDLS and YYNGEE. The CDR3 measures 19 amino acids from cysteine to phenylalanine. The DNA shown is the 57-base CDR3, in frame from base 1. This receptor chain uses TRBV9 and TRBJ2-2; the D gene identity is not certain. The sample taken for sequencing was T cells isolated from PBMCs. The TCR sequence derives from a human donor in good health. Here is the DNA: TGTGCCAGCAGCGTAGAGGAGCATGTGCTTTTGACGAACACCGGGGAGCTGTTTTTT. Translated, this gives CASSVEEHVLLTNTGELFF.